In this sample, the clone carrying this TCR beta chain turned up a few times. The antigen is not known. The sample originates from a study of early T cells in non-severe SARS-CoV-2 infection. At the level of the study: Bulk RNA from unsorted whole blood was sequenced; chains were unpaired.

Study-wide findings and caveats: The matching step, a VDJdb search, favored anti-spike CD8 responses and missed private and CD4 specificities.

This CDR3 has 15 residues. CDR1 and CDR2 from the germline V gene are KGHSH and LQKENI. V dropped 2 bases and J dropped 2 bases, with 12 bases sitting between them. The library protocol tagged individual cDNA molecules with unique molecular identifiers. TCRdb processed the 5' RACE reads anew with MiXCR; each CDR3 protein has one entry. The data show around 62,000 distinct CDR3 sequences, under 15% seen once. The chain couples TRBV18 to TRBJ2-5, with D tentatively TRBD1 (6 bases). Sequencing used whole blood. The TCR sequence derives from an adult who was a healthcare worker with PCR-confirmed SARS-CoV-2 infection or an uninfected control (not recorded which). The CDR3 loop reads CASSPFFRGQETQYF. CDR3 bases: TGTGCCAGCTCACCATTCTTCAGGGGTCAAGAGACCCAGTACTTC.